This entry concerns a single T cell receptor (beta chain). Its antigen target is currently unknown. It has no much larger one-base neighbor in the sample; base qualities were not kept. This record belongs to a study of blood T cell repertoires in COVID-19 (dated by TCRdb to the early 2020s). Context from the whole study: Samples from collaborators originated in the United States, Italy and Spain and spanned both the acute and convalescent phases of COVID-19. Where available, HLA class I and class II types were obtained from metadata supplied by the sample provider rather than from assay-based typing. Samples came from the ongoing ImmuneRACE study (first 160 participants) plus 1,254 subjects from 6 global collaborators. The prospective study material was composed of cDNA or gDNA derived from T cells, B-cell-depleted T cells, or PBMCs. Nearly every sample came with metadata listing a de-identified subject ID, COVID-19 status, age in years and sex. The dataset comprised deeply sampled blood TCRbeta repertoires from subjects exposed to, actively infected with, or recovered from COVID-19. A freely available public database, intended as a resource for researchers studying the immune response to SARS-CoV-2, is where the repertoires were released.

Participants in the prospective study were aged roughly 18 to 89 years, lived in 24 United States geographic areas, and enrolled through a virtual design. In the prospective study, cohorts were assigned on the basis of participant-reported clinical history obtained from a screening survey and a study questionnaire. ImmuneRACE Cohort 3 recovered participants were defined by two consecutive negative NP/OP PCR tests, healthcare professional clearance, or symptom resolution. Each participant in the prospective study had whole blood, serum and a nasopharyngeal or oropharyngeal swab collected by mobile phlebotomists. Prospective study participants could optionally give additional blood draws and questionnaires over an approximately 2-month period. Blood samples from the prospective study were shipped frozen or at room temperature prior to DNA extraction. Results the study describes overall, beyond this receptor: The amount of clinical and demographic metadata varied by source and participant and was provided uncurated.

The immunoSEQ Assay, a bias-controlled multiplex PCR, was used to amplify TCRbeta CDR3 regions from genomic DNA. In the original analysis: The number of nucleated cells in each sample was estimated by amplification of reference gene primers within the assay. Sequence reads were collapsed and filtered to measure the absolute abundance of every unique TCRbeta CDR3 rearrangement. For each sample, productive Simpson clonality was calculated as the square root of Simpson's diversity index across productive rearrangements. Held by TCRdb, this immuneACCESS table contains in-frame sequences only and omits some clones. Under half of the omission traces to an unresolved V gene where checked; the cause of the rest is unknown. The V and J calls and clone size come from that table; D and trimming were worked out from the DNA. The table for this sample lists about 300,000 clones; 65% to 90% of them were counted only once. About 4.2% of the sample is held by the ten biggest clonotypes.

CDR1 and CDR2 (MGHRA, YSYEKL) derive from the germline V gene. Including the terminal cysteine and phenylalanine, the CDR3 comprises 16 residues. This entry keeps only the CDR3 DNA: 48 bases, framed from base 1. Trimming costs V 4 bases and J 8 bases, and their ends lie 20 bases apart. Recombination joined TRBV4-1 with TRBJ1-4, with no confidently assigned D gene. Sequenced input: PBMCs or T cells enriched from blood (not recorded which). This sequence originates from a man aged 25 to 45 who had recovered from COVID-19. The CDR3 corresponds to CASSRGGFGGREKLFF. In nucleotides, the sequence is TGCGCCAGCAGCCGGGGTGGGTTCGGAGGACGAGAAAAACTGTTTTTT.